The 2 T cell receptor beta chains below were found in one sample sequenced in a study of T cells in severe cutaneous drug reactions. Bulk and single-cell libraries used iRepertoire multiplex PCR with TCR subtype-specific primers. TCRdb processed the multiplex PCR reads again and assigns one entry to each CDR3 protein, with no DNA. The ten top clones account for approximately 16%, within a sample of just under 550 distinct CDR3 sequences. The donors had carbamazepine-induced Stevens-Johnson syndrome or toxic epidermal necrolysis. Sequenced material: PBMCs. These TCRs come from a human donor with Stevens-Johnson syndrome, a severe cutaneous drug reaction.

The chain combines TRBV29-1 with TRBJ2-1; TCRdb reports TRBD1, a call that lacks DNA to check it against. CDR3 size: 11 residues. From germline, CDR1 is SQVTM and CDR2 ANQGSEA. CDR3: CSVREFNEQFF.

According to its frequency, this clonotype is large. The chain is built from TRBV5-1 and TRBJ2-5; lacking DNA, the TRBD1 call made by TCRdb goes unchecked. Looked up from germline, CDR1 is SGHRS and CDR2 is YFSETQ. The CDR3 consists of 15 residues. This CDR3 is CASSLAGRIQETQYF.